This T cell receptor beta chain was recovered during a study of blood T cell repertoires in COVID-19 (dated by TCRdb to the early 2020s). In terms of the full investigation: Collaborator samples came from the United States, Italy and Spain and covered acute and convalescent phases of COVID-19. Sample metadata almost always included a de-identified subject ID, COVID-19 status, age in years and sex. Where available, HLA class I and class II types were taken from metadata supplied by the sample provider and were not determined by assay-based typing. The repertoires were released in a freely available public database meant as a resource for research on the immune response to SARS-CoV-2. Samples came from the ongoing ImmuneRACE study (first 160 participants) plus 1,254 subjects from 6 global collaborators. Deeply sampled blood TCRbeta repertoires from subjects exposed to, actively infected with, or recovered from COVID-19 were included in the dataset. The prospective study material was composed of cDNA or gDNA derived from T cells, B-cell-depleted T cells, or PBMCs. What the authors observed across the whole study: How much clinical and demographic metadata was included differed by source and by participant, and the metadata was provided uncurated.

Whole blood was collected in K2EDTA tubes by collaborating institutions according to the institutions' own protocols. For TCRbeta analysis, collaborators shipped samples in one of three forms: frozen whole blood, isolated PBMCs, or DNA extracted from either of those sample types. Worth noting for this clone: Its binding antigen is unknown. Base qualities are missing; no much larger clone stands one base away.

TCRbeta CDR3 regions were amplified from genomic DNA by means of the immunoSEQ Assay, a bias-controlled multiplex PCR. Processing in the source paper ran as follows. The number of nucleated cells in each sample was estimated from the amplification of reference gene primers within the assay. Sequence reads were collapsed and filtered to measure the absolute abundance of every unique TCRbeta CDR3 rearrangement. For each sample, productive Simpson clonality was calculated as the square root of Simpson's diversity index over productive rearrangements. TCRdb obtained this table from immuneACCESS and retained in-frame rearrangements with V and J assigned. These tables miss some clones; where compared with another copy, unresolved V genes account for less than half of the shortfall, and the remainder is unexplained. For V, J and clone size, that table is used; D and trimming come from the DNA. This sample has 110,000 to 150,000 clones in its table, and 75% to 85% of those were observed once. The top ten constitute approximately 4.1% of the sample.

The TCR sequence derives from a woman older than 75 with acute or convalescent COVID-19. The sequencing sample was made of peripheral blood.

The nucleotides are TGTGCCAGCAGTACCGGGACAATTTCACCCCTCCACTTT. It codes for CASSTGTISPLHF. The V gene is TRBV12-3 or TRBV12-4 and the J gene is TRBJ1-6, with TRBD1 as a weak D call on 6 bases. The CDR3 holds 13 amino acids from the cysteine to the phenylalanine. Only the CDR3 part of the read is kept: 39 bases, read in frame from the first base. V loses 5 bases, J loses 9 bases, and the germline ends lie 11 bases apart.